One sample yielded the 11 T cell receptor beta chains listed below, sequenced in a study of shared clonotypes between healthy human individuals. TCRdb's copy holds only in-frame clones and misses some; the assay was immunoSEQ multiplex PCR. There are roughly 500,000 clones in the sample; roughly 80% occur only once, and roughly 12% lies in the top ten. Sequenced input: PBMCs. The receptors originated from a woman aged 40 to 55 in good health. Some clones in this sample may be carry-over from other donors' samples.

The V gene is TRBV6-4, the J gene TRBJ1-1, with D possibly being TRBD1 (6 bases). The germline V gene encodes CDR1 MRHNA and CDR2 SNTAGT. CDR3 length: 13 residues. Trimming stripped 4 bases from V and 5 bases from J, with 11 bases between. The CDR3 coding sequence is TGTGCCAGCAGTGTAAACAGGGAGACTGAAGCTTTCTTT. Protein product: CASSVNRETEAFF.

On this clone: A far larger clone is a single base away, which makes a read error likely. Other DNA variants within this sample encode the same CDR3. The chain's CDR3 is CASSQGPGELFF. The DNA for the CDR3 is TGTGCCAGCAGTCAGGGACCCGGTGAGCTGTTTTTT. The gene calls are TRBV6-5 and TRBJ2-2; the D gene could be TRBD1 or TRBD2 (5 bases each). The CDR3 spans 12 residues. Germline V gives CDR1 MNHEY, CDR2 SVGAGI.

Written as DNA, the CDR3 is TGTGCCAGCAAGACCGGCCCCGGGGAGCTGTTTTTT. It yields the protein CASKTGPGELFF. The chain links TRBV28 to TRBJ2-2, with D uncertain. The germline V gene has CDR1 MDHEN and CDR2 SYDVKM. Trimming took 7 bases from V and 6 from J, leaving 9 bases between them. The CDR3 loop spans 12 amino acids. The complete variable domain, with remaining parts taken from reference TRBV28 and TRBJ2-2, reads DVKVTQSSRYLVKRTGEKVFLECVQDMDHENMFWYRQDPGLGLRLIYFSYDVKMKEKGDIPEGYSVSREKKERFSLILESASTNQTSMYLCASKTGPGELFFGEGSRLTVL.

For this clone: This likely stems from a read error, as it lies one base from a far larger clone. The same CDR3 arises from other DNA sequences in this sample as well. The CDR3 region is CASSPRGRGETQYF. DNA for the CDR3: TGTGCCAGCTCACCAAGGGGCAGGGGGGAGACACAGTACTTC. The V call is TRBV18, the J call TRBJ2-5, with TRBD1 as a possible D gene (7 bases). Germline V lookup: CDR1 KGHSH, CDR2 LQKENI. The CDR3 covers 14 residues.

In the case of this clone: It is likely a read error: a sequence one base away is far more abundant. Other DNA sequences within the sample encode an identical CDR3. The rearrangement uses TRBV6-1 and TRBJ2-6; D remains unclear. This CDR3 is built from 13 residues. From germline, CDR1 is MNHNS and CDR2 SASEGT. Trimming removed 7 bases at V and 4 bases at J, with 8 bases between. CDR3 nucleotide sequence: TGTGCCAGCATAAGATCCGGGGCCAACGTCCTGACTTTC. It is translated as CASIRSGANVLTF.

V and J are TRBV7-2 and TRBJ2-1, with D uncertain. The CDR3 runs to 13 residues. Germline assignment: CDR1 SGHTA and CDR2 FQGNSA. Trimming took off 0 bases at V and 8 bases at J, with 8 bases between the two ends. The CDR3 DNA reads TGTGCCAGCAGCTTAGCTAGCTGGGATGAGCAGTTCTTC. Amino acids: CASSLASWDEQFF.

The chain has TRBV18 and TRBJ2-1; D tentatively fits TRBD1 or TRBD2 (5 bases each). V was clipped by 6 bases and J by 8 bases, with 11 bases between them. The CDR3 is 12 amino acids. Germline CDR1 reads KGHSH; CDR2 reads LQKENI. The CDR3 here is CASSPGTDEQFF. Written as DNA, the CDR3 is TGTGCCAGCTCGCCTGGGACGGATGAGCAGTTCTTC.

The chain uses TRBV6-1 and TRBJ1-3; 10 bases are shared with TRBD1. The germline V gene encodes CDR1 MNHNS and CDR2 SASEGT. J lost 2 bases, V lost 5 bases, and 3 bases had no gene match. The CDR3 sequence is 15 residues long. CDR3 nucleotide sequence: TGTGCCAGCAGTACCGGGACAGGGGCTGGAAACACCATATATTTT. This translates into CASSTGTGAGNTIYF.

The CDR3 DNA reads TGTGCCGCGTCTAGCGGGAGGGCCGGCTACGAGCAGTACTTC. Protein: CAASSGRAGYEQYF. The V and J genes are TRBV28 and TRBJ2-7; TRBD2 matches at 12 bases. This CDR3 has 14 amino acids. Germline CDR1 MDHEN, CDR2 SYDVKM. With V trimmed by 11 bases and J by 3 bases, 8 bases remained unmatched.

This clone was detected only once. V and J are TRBV10-1 and TRBJ2-1; D might be TRBD2 (6 bases). The CDR3 runs 15 residues. CDR1 and CDR2 (germline): WNHNN, SYGVQD (reference sequence). V lost 0 bases, J lost 7 bases, and 13 bases lay in between. This chain's CDR3 is CASSESREIGNEQFF. As DNA, the CDR3 is TGCGCCAGCAGTGAGTCCCGGGAGATAGGGAATGAGCAGTTCTTC.

A few counts support this clone. CDR3 loop: CASSVSPSDYEQYF. The CDR3 DNA is TGTGCCAGCAGCGTATCCCCTAGCGACTACGAGCAGTACTTC. The chain couples TRBV9 to TRBJ2-7; possible D gene TRBD2, 6 bases. Between the trimmed V and J ends, which lost 1 base and 3 bases, there was a span of 11 bases. Germline values: CDR1 SGDLS, CDR2 YYNGEE. The length of the CDR3 is 14 residues.